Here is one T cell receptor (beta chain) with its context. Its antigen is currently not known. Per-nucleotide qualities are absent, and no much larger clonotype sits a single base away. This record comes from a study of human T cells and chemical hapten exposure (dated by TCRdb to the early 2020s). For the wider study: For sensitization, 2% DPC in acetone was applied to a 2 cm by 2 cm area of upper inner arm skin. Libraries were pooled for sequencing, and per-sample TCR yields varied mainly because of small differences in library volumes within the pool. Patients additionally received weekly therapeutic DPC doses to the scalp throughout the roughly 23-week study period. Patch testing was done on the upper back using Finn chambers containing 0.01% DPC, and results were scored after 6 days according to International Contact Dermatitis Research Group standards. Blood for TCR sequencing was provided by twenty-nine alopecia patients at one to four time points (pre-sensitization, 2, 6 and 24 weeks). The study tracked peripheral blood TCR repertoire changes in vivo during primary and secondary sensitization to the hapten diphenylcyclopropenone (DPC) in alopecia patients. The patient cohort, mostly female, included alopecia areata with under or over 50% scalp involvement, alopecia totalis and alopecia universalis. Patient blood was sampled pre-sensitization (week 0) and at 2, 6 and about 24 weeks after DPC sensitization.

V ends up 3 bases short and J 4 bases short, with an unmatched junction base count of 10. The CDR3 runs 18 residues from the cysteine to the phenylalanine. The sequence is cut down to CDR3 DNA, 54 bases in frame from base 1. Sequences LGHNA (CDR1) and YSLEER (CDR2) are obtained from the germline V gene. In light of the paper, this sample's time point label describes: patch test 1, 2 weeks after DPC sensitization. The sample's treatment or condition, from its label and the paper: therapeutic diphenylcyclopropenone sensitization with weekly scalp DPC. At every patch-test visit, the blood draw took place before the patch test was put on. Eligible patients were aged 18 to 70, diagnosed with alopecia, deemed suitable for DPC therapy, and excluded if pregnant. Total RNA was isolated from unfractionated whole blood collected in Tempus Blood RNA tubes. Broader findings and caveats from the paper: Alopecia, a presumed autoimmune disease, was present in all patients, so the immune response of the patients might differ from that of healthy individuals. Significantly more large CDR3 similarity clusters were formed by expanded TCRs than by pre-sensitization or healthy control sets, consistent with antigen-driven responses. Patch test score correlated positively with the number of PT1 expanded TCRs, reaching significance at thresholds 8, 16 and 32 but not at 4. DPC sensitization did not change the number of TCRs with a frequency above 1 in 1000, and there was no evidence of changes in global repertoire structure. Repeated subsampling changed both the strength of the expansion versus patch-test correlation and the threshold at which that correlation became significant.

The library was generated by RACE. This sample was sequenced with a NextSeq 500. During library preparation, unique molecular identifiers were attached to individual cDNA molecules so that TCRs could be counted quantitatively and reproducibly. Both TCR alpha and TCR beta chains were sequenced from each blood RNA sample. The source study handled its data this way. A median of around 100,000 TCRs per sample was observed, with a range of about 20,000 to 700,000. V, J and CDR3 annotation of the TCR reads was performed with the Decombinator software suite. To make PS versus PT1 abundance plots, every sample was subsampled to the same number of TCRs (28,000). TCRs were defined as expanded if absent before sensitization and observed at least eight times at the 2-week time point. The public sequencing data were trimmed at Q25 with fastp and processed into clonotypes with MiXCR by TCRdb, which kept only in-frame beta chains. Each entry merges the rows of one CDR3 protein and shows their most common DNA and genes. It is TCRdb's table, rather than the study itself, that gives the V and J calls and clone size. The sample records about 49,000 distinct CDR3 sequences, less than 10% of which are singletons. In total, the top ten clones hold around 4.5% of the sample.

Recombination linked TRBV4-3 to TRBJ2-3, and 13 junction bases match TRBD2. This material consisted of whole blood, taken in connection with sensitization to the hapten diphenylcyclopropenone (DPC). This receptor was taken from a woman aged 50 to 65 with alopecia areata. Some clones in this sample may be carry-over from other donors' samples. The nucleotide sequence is TGCGCCAGCAGCCATCCGATAACTAGCGGGAGGGCCGCAGATACGCAGTATTTT. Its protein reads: CASSHPITSGRAADTQYF.